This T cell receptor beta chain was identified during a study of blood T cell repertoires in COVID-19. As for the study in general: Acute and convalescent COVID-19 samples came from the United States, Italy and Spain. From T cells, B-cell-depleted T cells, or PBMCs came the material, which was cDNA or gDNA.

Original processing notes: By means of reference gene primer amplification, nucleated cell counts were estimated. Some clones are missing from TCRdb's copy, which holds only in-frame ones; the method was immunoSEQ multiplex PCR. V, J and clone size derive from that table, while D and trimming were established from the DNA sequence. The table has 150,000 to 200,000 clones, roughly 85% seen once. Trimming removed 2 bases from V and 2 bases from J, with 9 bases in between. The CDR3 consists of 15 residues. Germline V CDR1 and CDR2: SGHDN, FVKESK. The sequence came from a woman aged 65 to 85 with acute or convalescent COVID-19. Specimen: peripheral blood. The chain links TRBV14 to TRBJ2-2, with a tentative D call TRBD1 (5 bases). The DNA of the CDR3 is TGTGCCAGCAGCCAACAAAGGGGCAACACCGGGGAGCTGTTTTTT. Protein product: CASSQQRGNTGELFF.